This T cell receptor (beta chain) was sequenced in a study of graft-versus-host responses after intestinal transplantation. The table came from immunoSEQ multiplex PCR; TCRdb's copy has only in-frame clones and leaves some out. The repertoire holds some 90,000 clones, about 90% seen once, with more than 0.35% in the top ten. Per the germline V gene, CDR1 is SGHAT and CDR2 is FQDESV (reference sequence). The CDR3 runs 13 residues. The J segment lost 3 bases and the V segment lost 3 bases, leaving 0 bases of the junction unmatched. Turning to this clone: Its antigen is still unknown.

The receptor was isolated from a human donor who was the organ donor for an intestinal transplant. Sequenced material: unstimulated CD8+ T cells sorted from spleen or lymph node cells, taken before transplant. The chain links TRBV11-1 to TRBJ2-7, with 9 bases fitting TRBD1. This chain's CDR3 is CASSLTGGYEQYF. Written as DNA, the CDR3 is TGTGCCAGCAGCTTGACAGGGGGCTACGAGCAGTACTTC.